This T cell receptor (beta chain) was found in a study of blood T cell repertoires in COVID-19. Study background: Collection of acute and convalescent COVID-19 samples took place in the United States, Italy and Spain. The cDNA or gDNA used as material had been derived from T cells, B-cell-depleted T cells, or PBMCs.

Between the trimmed V and J ends, which lost 0 bases and 4 bases, there was a span of 16 bases. CDR3 length: 17 amino acids. The V gene's germline CDR1 is SGHVS and CDR2 FNYEAQ. Those enrolled in Seattle joined during active infection and were followed longitudinally afterward. Authors' data handling: For nucleated cells, counts were estimated from reference gene primer amplification. Some clones are missing from TCRdb's copy, which holds only in-frame ones; the method was immunoSEQ multiplex PCR. V and J calls and clone size are copied from that table; D and trimming were computed from the DNA. The sample lists about 260,000 clones, roughly 86% seen once, with roughly 10% in the top ten.

The specimen sequenced was peripheral blood. This TCR was sampled from a woman in her twenties or thirties with COVID-19, enrolled during active disease. The chain couples TRBV7-6 to TRBJ2-1; TRBD2 is a possible D gene (6 bases). The CDR3 DNA is TGTGCCAGCAGCTTAGCGTTCGGGCGGGGCCCGTACAATGAGCAGTTCTTC. It translates to CASSLAFGRGPYNEQFF. The full variable domain, in which reference TRBV7-6 and TRBJ2-1 provide the parts outside the CDR3, is GAGVSQSPRYKVTKRGQDVALRCDPISGHVSLYWYRQALGQGPEFLTYFNYEAQQDKSGLPNDRFSAERPEGSISTLTIQRTEQRDSAMYRCASSLAFGRGPYNEQFFGPGTRLTVL.